The 5 T cell receptor beta chains reported below all come from one sample, sequenced in a study of PD-1 blockade in mismatch repair-deficient tumors. Assay: immunoSEQ multiplex PCR; the TCRdb copy retains only in-frame clones and omits some. The data hold tens of thousands of clones, with around 84% observed a single time. The starting material was peripheral blood, obtained about 81 weeks after starting pembrolizumab. These TCRs come from an adult with mismatch repair-deficient cancer.

This sequence joins TRBV11-2 and TRBJ1-2; 7 bases map to TRBD1. With V trimmed by 11 bases and J by 4 bases, 10 bases remained unmatched. Germline V gene sequence: CDR1 SGHAT, CDR2 FQNNGV. The CDR3 sequence is 13 residues long. CDR3 residues: CALGRGQGYGYTF. In DNA form, the CDR3 reads TGTGCCCTAGGGAGGGGGCAGGGCTATGGCTACACCTTC.

CDR3 in DNA: TGTGCCAGTAGTATAATGGGGGGGTCCTACAATGAGCAGTTCTTC. As protein: CASSIMGGSYNEQFF. The rearrangement uses TRBV19 and TRBJ2-1, with TRBD2 matching 7 bases. The V gene end was trimmed by 2 bases and the J gene end by 1 base; junction bases not matched to a gene: 2. From germline, CDR1 is LNHDA and CDR2 SQIVND (reference sequence). CDR3 length: 15 residues.

The J gene is TRBJ1-5, the V gene TRBV2; D ambiguous. The CDR3 spans 14 residues. The germline CDR1 and CDR2 sequences are SNHLY and FYNNEI. The V and J ends lost 5 bases and 2 bases respectively, with 10 bases between them. For the CDR3, the DNA is TGTGCCAGCAGTAGCAAGGCCGGCAATCAGCCCCAGCATTTT. Amino acids: CASSSKAGNQPQHF. Supplemented by reference TRBV2 and TRBJ1-5, the full variable domain reads EPEVTQTPSHQVTQMGQEVILRCVPISNHLYFYWYRQILGQKVEFLVSFYNNEISEKSEIFDDQFSVERPDGSNFTLKIRSTKLEDSAMYFCASSSKAGNQPQHFGDGTRLSIL.

V is TRBV2 and J is TRBJ2-6; 10 positions match TRBD1. With V trimmed by 6 bases and J by 0 bases, 5 bases remained unmatched. The CDR3 sequence is 17 residues long. Germline CDR1 SNHLY, CDR2 FYNNEI. The CDR3 sequence: CASRGQGGISGANVLTF. CDR3 DNA sequence: TGTGCCAGCAGAGGACAGGGGGGAATCTCTGGGGCCAACGTCCTGACTTTC.

The chain has TRBV27 and TRBJ1-2; 8 nucleotides match TRBD1. The V gene's germline CDR1 is MNHEY and CDR2 SMNVEV (reference sequence). Trimming at V came to 4 bases and at J to 4 bases, leaving 5 bases not matched to a gene. There are 14 residues in the CDR3. CDR3 in amino acids: CASSSGGAGYGYTF. CDR3 DNA: TGTGCCAGCAGTTCAGGGGGCGCGGGCTATGGCTACACCTTC.